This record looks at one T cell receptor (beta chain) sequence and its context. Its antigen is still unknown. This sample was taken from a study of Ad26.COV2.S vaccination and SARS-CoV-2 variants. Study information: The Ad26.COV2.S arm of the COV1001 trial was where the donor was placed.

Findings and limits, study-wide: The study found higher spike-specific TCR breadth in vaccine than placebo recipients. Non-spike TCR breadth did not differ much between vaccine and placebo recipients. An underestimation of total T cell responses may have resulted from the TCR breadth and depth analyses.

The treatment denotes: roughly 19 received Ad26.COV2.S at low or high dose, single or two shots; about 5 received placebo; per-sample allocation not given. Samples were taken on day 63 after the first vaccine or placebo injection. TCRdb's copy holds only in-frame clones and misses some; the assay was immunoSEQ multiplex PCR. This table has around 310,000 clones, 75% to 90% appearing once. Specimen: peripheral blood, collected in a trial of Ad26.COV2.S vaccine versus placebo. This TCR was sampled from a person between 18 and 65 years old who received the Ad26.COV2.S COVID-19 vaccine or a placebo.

Written as DNA, the CDR3 is TGTGCCAGCAGCGGCGGAGGTCCTAACTATGGCTACACCTTC. Its translation is CASSGGGPNYGYTF. V is TRBV6-5 and J is TRBJ1-2; D unclear. Trimming took 6 bases from V and 0 from J, leaving 11 bases between them. The CDR3 has 14 amino acids. The germline CDR1 and CDR2 sequences are MNHEY and SVGAGI.